This T cell receptor beta chain was documented in a study of T cell responses to AZD1222 COVID-19 vaccine (dated by TCRdb to about 2021). A note on the overall study: AZD1222 recipients whose second dose came at about 4 weeks and those whose second dose came at about 12 weeks were combined into one group, since spike-specific TCR depth and breadth did not differ between the two schedules. TCR sequencing was performed for 230 to 250 trial participants, of whom 200 to 220 were given two doses of AZD1222 and 26 were given two doses of MenACWY control vaccine. Trial participants were enrolled by age into 18-55, 56-69 and 70-plus year subgroups, with about 150, 28 and 57 TCR-sequenced participants respectively.

As to this clone: Its antigen target is currently unknown. No base qualities exist here, and no much larger clone lies one base off it.

What the work shows at the level of the full study, not this receptor alone: Participants were mostly white British and included more females than males, and it was suggested by the authors that clonal diversity may have been underestimated. A significant rise in spike-specific TCR breadth and depth was observed after two AZD1222 doses relative to day 0 and relative to MenACWY recipients. The 56-69-year group was small, and its depth increase did not reach significance, likely because of low power. Conclusions about previously exposed vaccinees are limited because only six or seven AZD1222 recipients were SARS-CoV-2 seropositive at baseline. Reportedly, close to half of the unique spike-specific TCRs recognized epitopes lying outside the regions that are mutated in the B.1.351 and B.1.1.7 variants. The vaccine-associated CD4 TCRs covered the entire spike protein, and the dominant responses fell in regions 160-218 and 743-854. Because no day 14 peak-response samples were available, repertoires were characterized only after the peak T cell response.

The time point label here, explained by the study, means: baseline before first vaccination. Vaccinee samples came from UK trials COV001 and COV002, including a single-blind randomized controlled phase 2/3 trial of AZD1222 (ChAdOx1 nCoV-19) in healthy adults. Trial participant PBMC samples were collected at day 0 and day 28 after the second dose for TCRbeta chain sequencing. The CDR3 regions of human TCRbeta chains were analyzed by immunosequencing. The study's own analysis went as follows. TCRs in the repertoires were matched against a reference library of SARS-CoV-2-specific TCRs that had been generated with the MIRA antigen-specificity platform. Breadth was defined as the fraction of unique TCRs that were SARS-CoV-2-associated, and depth was defined as the fraction of total T cells that were SARS-CoV-2-associated. Each spike-specific TCR was assigned to its reactive spike region and to a CD4 or CD8 class using the MIRA data. Log10-transformed breadth and depth values were compared by one-way ANOVA with Sidak's multiple comparisons tests. Held by TCRdb, this immuneACCESS table contains in-frame sequences only and omits some clones. Under half of the omission traces to an unresolved V gene where checked; the cause of the rest is unknown. For V, J and clone size, that table is used; D and trimming come from the DNA. The table for this sample lists 150,000 to 200,000 clones; 70% to 90% of them were counted only once. Jointly, the top ten make up 7.7% of the sample.

Per the germline V gene, SGHAT is the CDR1 and FQNNGV is the CDR2. The CDR3 has 15 amino acids, counting the end cysteine and phenylalanine. CDR3 DNA is the only sequence kept; it has 45 bases, read in frame from the first base. Deletion took 1 base off V and 1 base off J, with a span of 10 bases between the germline ends. The chain couples TRBV11-2 to TRBJ1-1; the D gene lacks a confident call. The sample was peripheral blood, taken on day 0 of AZD1222 vaccination. This TCR was recovered from an adult in good health. This receptor carries the CDR3 CASSLGPLENTEAFF. The bases read TGTGCCAGCAGCTTAGGCCCCTTGGAGAACACTGAAGCTTTCTTT.